These 21 T cell receptor beta chains share one sample of origin, sequenced in a study of OX40 agonist ivuxolimab in advanced cancers. Sequencing used immunoSEQ multiplex PCR; TCRdb keeps in-frame clones, though not all of them. The table lists 65,000 to 95,000 clones, approximately 84% of them singletons. Sequencing was performed on CD4+ or CD8+ T cells sorted from blood, taken in a trial of the OX40 agonist ivuxolimab. The receptor set was obtained from an adult with an advanced solid tumor such as melanoma, head and neck, liver or kidney cancer.

This clone has a handful of counts. The V call is TRBV11-2, the J call TRBJ2-7, with unresolved D. The CDR3 extends over 15 amino acids. Between the trimmed V and J ends, which lost 2 bases and 0 bases, there was a span of 11 bases. CDR1 and CDR2 from the germline V gene are SGHAT and FQNNGV. The CDR3 is CASSLTGVSSYEQYF. CDR3 nucleotide sequence: TGTGCCAGCAGCTTAACGGGTGTCTCCTCCTACGAGCAGTACTTC.

This chain connects TRBV9 to TRBJ1-4, with D possibly TRBD1 on 5 matching bases. Germline-derived CDR1 and CDR2 are SGDLS and YYNGEE. V was clipped by 7 bases and J by 0 bases, with 10 bases between them. This CDR3 spans 14 amino acids. The CDR3 sequence is CASGAGATNEKLFF. Here the CDR3 DNA reads TGTGCCAGCGGAGCGGGGGCAACTAATGAAAAACTGTTTTTT.

The chain combines TRBV5-1 with TRBJ2-7, with a tentative D call TRBD2 (5 bases). The V end lost 4 bases, the J end lost 0 bases, and 14 bases lay between the germline ends. Germline V gene sequence: CDR1 SGHRS, CDR2 YFSETQ. The CDR3 is made up of 15 amino acids. The chain's CDR3 is CASSILFAGSYEQYF. CDR3 nucleotides: TGCGCCAGCAGCATTCTTTTCGCGGGCTCCTACGAGCAGTACTTC.

The chain has TRBV4-3 and TRBJ2-7, with D possibly TRBD1 on 5 matching bases. This CDR3 spans 15 amino acids. V lost 3 bases and J lost 4, with 16 bases in between. CDR1 and CDR2 from the germline V gene are LGHNA and YSLEER. CDR3 DNA sequence: TGCGCCAGCAGCCAGGGGATTCTAGGGGAATACGAGCAGTACTTC. Protein product: CASSQGILGEYEQYF.

The chain couples TRBV5-1 to TRBJ2-1, with 11 nucleotides matching TRBD1. Per germline, CDR1 SGHRS and CDR2 YFSETQ. Germline trimming cut 3 bases from V and 4 bases from J; bases unmatched to any gene: 6. This CDR3 is 16 amino acids long. The DNA of the CDR3 is TGCGCCAGCAGCTACGGACAGGGGGCACTATACAATGAGCAGTTCTTC. Amino acid sequence: CASSYGQGALYNEQFF.

This clone was seen a few times. The chain has TRBV19 and TRBJ2-1; the D is unclear. Per the germline V gene, CDR1 is LNHDA and CDR2 is SQIVND (reference sequence). V lost 1 base, J lost 9 bases, and 13 bases lay in between. The CDR3 contains 14 residues. The CDR3 region has the DNA TGTGCCAGTAGTATAGGTGTCACCGACGCTGAGCAGTTCTTC. Translated, it gives CASSIGVTDAEQFF.

This clone was counted once. This sequence joins TRBV5-5 and TRBJ2-3; 14 nucleotides agree with TRBD2. Trimming at V came to 4 bases and at J to 4 bases, leaving 8 bases not matched to a gene. Germline V CDR1 and CDR2: SGHKS, YYEKEE (reference sequence). The CDR3 sequence is 17 residues long. CDR3 protein: CASSPGGTSGGPDTQYF. In DNA, the CDR3 is TGTGCCAGCAGCCCCGGGGGGACTAGCGGGGGACCAGATACGCAGTATTTT.

The J gene is TRBJ1-2, the V gene TRBV20-1; no firm D call. The CDR3 loop spans 11 amino acids. Trimming took off 5 bases at V and 4 bases at J, with 8 bases between the two ends. CDR1 DFQATT and CDR2 SNEGSKA come from the germline V gene (reference sequence). CDR3 residues: CSAQMSYGYTF. The CDR3 coding sequence is TGCAGTGCTCAAATGTCCTATGGCTACACCTTC.

The chain uses TRBV28 and TRBJ2-7; a possible D gene is TRBD2 (6 bases). The germline CDR1 and CDR2 sequences are MDHEN and SYDVKM. This CDR3 spans 14 amino acids. Trimming cost V 2 bases and J 0 bases, with 8 bases left between them. CDR3 sequence: CASSLGGTSYEQYF. CDR3 nucleotide sequence: TGTGCCAGCAGTTTAGGCGGGACCTCCTACGAGCAGTACTTC.

CDR3: CATSRGGSNQPQHF. CDR3 sequence (DNA): TGTGCCACCAGCAGAGGGGGGAGCAATCAGCCCCAGCATTTT. The V and J genes are TRBV15 and TRBJ1-5; TRBD1 might be the D (5 bases). The CDR3 covers 14 residues. The V end lost 1 base, the J end lost 1 base, and 5 bases lay between the germline ends. From germline, CDR1 is LNHNV and CDR2 YYDKDF (reference sequence).

This clone was seen a single time. The chain combines TRBV4-3 with TRBJ2-1, with 8 bases aligning to TRBD2. The V gene end was trimmed by 0 bases and the J gene end by 3 bases; junction bases not matched to a gene: 10. The germline gives CDR1 LGHNA, CDR2 YSLEER. The CDR3 has 18 residues. The CDR3 loop reads CASSQEPPGGDNYNEQFF. CDR3 nucleotides: TGCGCCAGCAGCCAAGAACCCCCGGGGGGGGACAACTACAATGAGCAGTTCTTC.

V is TRBV11-2 and J is TRBJ2-7; 14 nucleotides align to TRBD2. The J segment lost 4 bases and the V segment lost 2 bases, leaving 10 bases of the junction unmatched. The CDR3 is 18 amino acids. Germline V lookup: CDR1 SGHAT, CDR2 FQNNGV. The CDR3 spells CASSLMGLAGATHYEQYF. DNA for the CDR3: TGTGCCAGCAGCTTAATGGGACTAGCGGGAGCAACTCATTACGAGCAGTACTTC.

This chain joins TRBV20-1 and TRBJ2-3; no reliable D call. The CDR3 runs to 11 residues. V shed 6 bases and J shed 10 bases, with 14 bases lying between them. From germline, CDR1 is DFQATT and CDR2 SNEGSKA (reference sequence). CDR3: CSASSTMAQYF. CDR3 coding DNA: TGCAGTGCCTCCTCTACTATGGCGCAGTATTTT.

The CDR3 spells CASSLTGTSNQPQHF. The CDR3 bases are TGTGCCAGCAGCCTTACAGGGACTAGCAATCAGCCCCAGCATTTT. The rearrangement uses TRBV7-8 and TRBJ1-5; tentative D call: TRBD1 (6 bases). CDR3 length: 15 residues. V shed 5 bases and J shed 0 bases, with 11 bases lying between them. CDR1 is SGHVS and CDR2 is FQNEAQ in the germline V gene.

A note on this clone: Other DNA sequences in the sample encode the same CDR3. The chain links TRBV2 to TRBJ1-4, with no clear D. In germline, CDR1 is SNHLY, CDR2 FYNNEI. V was cut by 6 bases and J by 2 bases, with 10 bases left in between. The CDR3 is 14 residues long. CDR3 protein: CASRPRSTNEKLFF. The CDR3, as DNA: TGTGCCAGCAGGCCGAGATCCACTAATGAAAAACTGTTTTTT.

A remark on this clone: A clone one base away is much larger, so this may be a read error. The same CDR3 arises from other DNA sequences in this sample as well. The rearrangement joins TRBV4-2 to TRBJ1-1; a possible D gene is TRBD1 (5 bases). CDR3 length: 14 amino acids. V lost 1 base and J 6 bases, leaving 12 bases between the germline ends. In germline, CDR1 is LGHNA, CDR2 YNFKEQ. Written as DNA, the CDR3 is TGTGCCAGCAGCCAAGCAGACCAGGGTTCTGAAGCTTTCTTT. Amino acid sequence: CASSQADQGSEAFF.

The V call is TRBV27, the J call TRBJ2-2, with TRBD1 matching 10 bases. V shed 4 bases and J 5 bases; nucleotides not matched to a gene: 10. The germline gives CDR1 MNHEY, CDR2 SMNVEV (reference sequence). There are 17 residues in the CDR3. The CDR3, as DNA: TGTGCCAGCAGTTCCGATCGGACAGGGGGTCGAACCGGGGAGCTGTTTTTT. This sequence encodes CASSSDRTGGRTGELFF.

This sequence joins TRBV15 and TRBJ2-7; TRBD1 agrees at 8 bases. The trim removed 4 bases at V and 2 bases at J, leaving 10 bases unmatched. Germline lookup yields CDR1 LNHNV and CDR2 YYDKDF (reference sequence). The CDR3 is made up of 16 amino acids. As DNA, the CDR3 is TGTGCCACCAGCACCAGAGCAGGGACAGGAGCCTACGAGCAGTACTTC. As protein: CATSTRAGTGAYEQYF. Together with reference TRBV15 and TRBJ2-7, the CDR3 gives the full variable domain: DAMVIQNPRYQVTQFGKPVTLSCSQTLNHNVMYWYQQKSSQAPKLLFHYYDKDFNNEADTPDNFQSRRPNTSFCFLDIRSPGLGDTAMYLCATSTRAGTGAYEQYFGPGTRLTVT.

This clone was counted between two and nine times. This chain connects TRBV28 to TRBJ2-2; a possible D gene is TRBD1 (6 bases). CDR3 length: 15 residues. Germline CDR1 reads MDHEN; CDR2 reads SYDVKM. The V gene lost 6 bases and the J gene lost 7 bases, with 18 bases spanning the gap. This chain's CDR3 is CASSPPGVPVGELFF. The CDR3 nucleotides read TGTGCCAGCAGCCCGCCAGGGGTCCCGGTCGGGGAGCTGTTTTTT.

This rearrangement joins TRBV29-1 to TRBJ2-3; D is unclear. CDR1 and CDR2 from the germline V gene are SQVTM and ANQGSEA. This CDR3 is built from 11 residues. Trimming took off 4 bases at V and 9 bases at J, with 11 bases between the two ends. The CDR3 nucleotides read TGCAGCGTTGTTTGGGGATCGACGCAGTATTTT. This encodes CSVVWGSTQYF.

Here the CDR3 DNA reads TGTGCCAGTACCAGGGTAAGTGGGCAGCCCCAGCATTTT. Protein product: CASTRVSGQPQHF. The V call is TRBV19, the J call TRBJ1-5; the D gene is possibly TRBD1 (5 bases). Trimming left V 7 bases short and J 7 bases short, with 14 bases between. The CDR3 sequence is 13 residues long. CDR1 is LNHDA and CDR2 is SQIVND in the germline V gene (reference sequence).